The present TCR beta chain was sequenced within a study of blood T cells in healthy people across ages. The use of a sample-barcoded 5' primer and a J-beta primer mix characterized a second PCR of roughly 6 to 11 cycles. Every cDNA was tagged by a template-switch adaptor with 12 random nucleotides. TCRdb recomputed calls from the 5' RACE reads with MiXCR, one row per CDR3 protein. The sample has roughly 1.7 million distinct CDR3 sequences; approximately 32% are singletons. This CDR3 is built from 14 residues. Germline CDR1 reads DFQATT; CDR2 reads SNEGSKA (reference sequence). Trimming stripped 3 bases from V and 9 bases from J, with 18 bases between.

This chain uses TRBV20-1 with TRBJ2-1; TRBD1 or TRBD2 may be the D gene (6 bases each). Sequencing was done on a sample of blood. The origin of this receptor is a woman aged 25 to 45 in good health. For the CDR3, the DNA is TGCAGTGCTAGTGTTTCTAGCGTAGGGGGTGAGCAGTTCTTC. This codes for CSASVSSVGGEQFF.